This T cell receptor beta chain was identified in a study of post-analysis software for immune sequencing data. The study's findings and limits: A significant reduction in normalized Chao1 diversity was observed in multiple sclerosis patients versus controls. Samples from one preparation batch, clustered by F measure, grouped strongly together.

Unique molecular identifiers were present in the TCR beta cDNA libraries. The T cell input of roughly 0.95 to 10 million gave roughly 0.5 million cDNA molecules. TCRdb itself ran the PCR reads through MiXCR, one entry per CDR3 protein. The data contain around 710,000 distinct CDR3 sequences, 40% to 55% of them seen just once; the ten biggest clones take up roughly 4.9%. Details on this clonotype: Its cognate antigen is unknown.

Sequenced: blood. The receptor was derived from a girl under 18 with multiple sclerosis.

The DNA of the CDR3 is TGCAGTGCTAGAGCCCTGGACTATGGCTACACCTTC. Protein: CSARALDYGYTF. This chain connects TRBV20-1 to TRBJ1-2, with D hard to call. Germline V gene sequence: CDR1 DFQATT, CDR2 SNEGSKA (reference sequence). Trimming shortened V by 1 base and J by 3 bases, and 6 bases separated the two germline ends. This CDR3 has 12 amino acids.